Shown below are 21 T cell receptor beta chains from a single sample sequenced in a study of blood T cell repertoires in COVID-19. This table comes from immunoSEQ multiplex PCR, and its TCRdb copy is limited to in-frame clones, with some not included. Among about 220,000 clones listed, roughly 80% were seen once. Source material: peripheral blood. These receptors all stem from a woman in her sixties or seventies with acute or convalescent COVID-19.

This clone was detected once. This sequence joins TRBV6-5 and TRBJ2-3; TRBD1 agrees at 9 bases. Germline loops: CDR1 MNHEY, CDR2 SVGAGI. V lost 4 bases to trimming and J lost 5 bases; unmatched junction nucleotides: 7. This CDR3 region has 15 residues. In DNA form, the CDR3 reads TGTGCCAGCAGTTCTACAGGGGGCGTGATAGATACGCAGTATTTT. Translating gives CASSSTGGVIDTQYF.

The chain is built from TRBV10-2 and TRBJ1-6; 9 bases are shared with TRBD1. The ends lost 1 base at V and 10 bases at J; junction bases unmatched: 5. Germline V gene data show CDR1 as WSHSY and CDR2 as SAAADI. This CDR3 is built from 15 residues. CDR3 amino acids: CASSEWDRVGSPLHF. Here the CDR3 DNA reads TGCGCCAGCAGTGAGTGGGACAGGGTCGGATCACCCCTCCACTTT.

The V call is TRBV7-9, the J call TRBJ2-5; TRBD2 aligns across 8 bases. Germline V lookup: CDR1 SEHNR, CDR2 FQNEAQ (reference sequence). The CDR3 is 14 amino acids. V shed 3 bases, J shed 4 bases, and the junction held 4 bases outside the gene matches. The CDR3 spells CASSLAGGLETQYF. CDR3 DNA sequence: TGTGCCAGCAGCTTGGCGGGGGGTTTAGAGACCCAGTACTTC.

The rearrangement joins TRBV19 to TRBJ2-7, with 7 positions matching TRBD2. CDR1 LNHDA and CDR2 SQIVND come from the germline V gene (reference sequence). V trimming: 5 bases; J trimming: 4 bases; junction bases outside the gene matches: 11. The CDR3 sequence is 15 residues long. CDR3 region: CASSGGFAGGYEQYF. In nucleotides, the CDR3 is TGTGCCAGTAGTGGGGGATTCGCCGGGGGGTACGAGCAGTACTTC.

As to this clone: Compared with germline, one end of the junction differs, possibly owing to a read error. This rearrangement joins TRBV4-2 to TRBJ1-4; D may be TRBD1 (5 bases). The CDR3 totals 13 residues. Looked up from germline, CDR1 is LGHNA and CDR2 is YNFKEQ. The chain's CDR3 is CASSRGGNKKLFF. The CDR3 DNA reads TGTGCCAGCAGCCGCGGGGGTAATAAAAAACTGTTTTTT.

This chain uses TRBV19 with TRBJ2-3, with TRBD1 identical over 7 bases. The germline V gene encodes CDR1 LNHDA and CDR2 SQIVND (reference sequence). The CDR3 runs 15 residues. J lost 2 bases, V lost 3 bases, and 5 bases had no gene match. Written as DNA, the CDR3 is TGTGCCAGTAGTATTCGTGGACAGGCCACAGATACGCAGTATTTT. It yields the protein CASSIRGQATDTQYF.

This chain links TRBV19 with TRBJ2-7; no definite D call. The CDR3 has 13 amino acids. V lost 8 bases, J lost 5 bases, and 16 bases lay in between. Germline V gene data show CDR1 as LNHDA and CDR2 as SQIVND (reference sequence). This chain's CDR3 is CASSPEAENEQYF. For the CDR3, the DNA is TGTGCCAGTTCCCCAGAGGCCGAGAACGAGCAGTACTTC.

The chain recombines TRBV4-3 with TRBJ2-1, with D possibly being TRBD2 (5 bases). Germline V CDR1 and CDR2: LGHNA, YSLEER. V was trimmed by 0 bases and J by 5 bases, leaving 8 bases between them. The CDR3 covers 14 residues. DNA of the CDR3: TGCGCCAGCAGCCAAGATTTCGGGAACAATGAGCAGTTCTTC. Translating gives CASSQDFGNNEQFF.

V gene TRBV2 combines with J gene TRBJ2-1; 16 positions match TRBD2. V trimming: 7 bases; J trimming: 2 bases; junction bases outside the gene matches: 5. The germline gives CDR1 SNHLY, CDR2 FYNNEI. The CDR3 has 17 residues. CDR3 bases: TGTGCCAGCAAACCGGGACTAGCGGGGGGGCCCTACAATGAGCAGTTCTTC. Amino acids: CASKPGLAGGPYNEQFF.

DNA for the CDR3: TGTGCCACCAGCAGAGCAGGGGTAGGAGATACTGAAGCTTTCTTT. It codes for CATSRAGVGDTEAFF. The chain is built from TRBV15 and TRBJ1-1; D possibly corresponds to TRBD1 (6 bases). This CDR3 is built from 15 residues. Germline V gene sequence: CDR1 LNHNV, CDR2 YYDKDF (reference sequence). The V end was cut by 1 base, the J end by 5 bases, with 14 bases between. Supplemented by reference TRBV15 and TRBJ1-1, the full variable domain reads DAMVIQNPRYQVTQFGKPVTLSCSQTLNHNVMYWYQQKSSQAPKLLFHYYDKDFNNEADTPDNFQSRRPNTSFCFLDIRSPGLGDTAMYLCATSRAGVGDTEAFFGQGTRLTVV.

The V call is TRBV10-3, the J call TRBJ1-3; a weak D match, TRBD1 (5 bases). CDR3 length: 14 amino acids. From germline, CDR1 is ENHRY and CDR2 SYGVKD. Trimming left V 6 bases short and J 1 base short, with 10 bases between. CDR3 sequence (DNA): TGTGCCATCAGCCTGACAGATTCTGGAAACACCATATATTTT. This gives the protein CAISLTDSGNTIYF.

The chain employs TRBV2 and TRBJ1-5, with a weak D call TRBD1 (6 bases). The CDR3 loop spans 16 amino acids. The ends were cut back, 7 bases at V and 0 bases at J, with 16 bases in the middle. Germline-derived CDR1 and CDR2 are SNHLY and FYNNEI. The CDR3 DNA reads TGTGCCAGCACCATCAAAGAGGACAGTAGCAATCAGCCCCAGCATTTT. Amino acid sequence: CASTIKEDSSNQPQHF.

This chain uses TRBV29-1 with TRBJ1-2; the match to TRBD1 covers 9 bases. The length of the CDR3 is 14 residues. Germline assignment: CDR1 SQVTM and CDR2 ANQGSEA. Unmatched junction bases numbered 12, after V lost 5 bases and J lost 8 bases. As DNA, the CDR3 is TGCAGCGTTTGGGCGGGACAGGGATCAGAGGGCTACACCTTC. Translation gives CSVWAGQGSEGYTF.

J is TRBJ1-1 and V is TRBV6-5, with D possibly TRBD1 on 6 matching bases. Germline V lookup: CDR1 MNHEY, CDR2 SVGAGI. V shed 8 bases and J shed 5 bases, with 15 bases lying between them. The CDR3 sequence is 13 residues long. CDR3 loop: CASHRVLGTEAFF. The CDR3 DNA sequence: TGTGCCAGCCACAGGGTCTTAGGTACTGAAGCTTTCTTT.

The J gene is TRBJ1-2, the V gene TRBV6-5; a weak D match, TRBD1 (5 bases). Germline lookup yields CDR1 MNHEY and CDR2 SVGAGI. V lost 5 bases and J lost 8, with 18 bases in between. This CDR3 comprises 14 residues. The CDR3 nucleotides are TGTGCCAGCAGTCAGGGATACGGCATCGGGGGCTACACCTTC. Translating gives CASSQGYGIGGYTF.

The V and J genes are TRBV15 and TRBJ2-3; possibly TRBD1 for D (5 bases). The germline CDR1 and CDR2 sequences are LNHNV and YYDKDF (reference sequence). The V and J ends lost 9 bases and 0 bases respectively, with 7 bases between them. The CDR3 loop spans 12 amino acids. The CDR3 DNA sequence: TGTGCCACGGGGCAAAGCACAGATACGCAGTATTTT. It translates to CATGQSTDTQYF.

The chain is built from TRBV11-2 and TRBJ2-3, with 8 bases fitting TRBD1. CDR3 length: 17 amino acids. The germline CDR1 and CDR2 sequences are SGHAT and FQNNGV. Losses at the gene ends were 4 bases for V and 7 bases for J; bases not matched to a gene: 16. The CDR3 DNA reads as TGTGCCAGCAGCTCACTAGTGACAGGGGCAGGGGAATATACGCAGTATTTT. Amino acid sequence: CASSSLVTGAGEYTQYF.

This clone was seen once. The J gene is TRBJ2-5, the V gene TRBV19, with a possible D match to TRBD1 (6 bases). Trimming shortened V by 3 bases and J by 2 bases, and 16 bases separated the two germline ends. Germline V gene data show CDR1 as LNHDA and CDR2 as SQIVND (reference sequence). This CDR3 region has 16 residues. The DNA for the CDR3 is TGTGCCAGTAGTATCTCTGGGACACCTAAACAAGAGACCCAGTACTTC. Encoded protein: CASSISGTPKQETQYF.

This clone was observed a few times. The CDR3 coding sequence is TGTGCCAGCAGTGAAGGCCTACTAGCGGGGGGATACAATGAGCAGTTCTTC. This encodes CASSEGLLAGGYNEQFF. The chain is built from TRBV2 and TRBJ2-1, with 12 bases lining up with TRBD2. CDR3 size: 17 residues. Trimming at V came to 1 base and at J to 4 bases, leaving 5 bases not matched to a gene. Per germline, CDR1 SNHLY and CDR2 FYNNEI.

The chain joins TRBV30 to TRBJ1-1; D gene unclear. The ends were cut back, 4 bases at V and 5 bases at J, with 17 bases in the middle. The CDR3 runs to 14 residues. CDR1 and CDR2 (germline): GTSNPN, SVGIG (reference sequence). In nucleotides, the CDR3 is TGTGCCTGGACTCCGGGAGGGATGCGTACTGAAGCTTTCTTT. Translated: CAWTPGGMRTEAFF.

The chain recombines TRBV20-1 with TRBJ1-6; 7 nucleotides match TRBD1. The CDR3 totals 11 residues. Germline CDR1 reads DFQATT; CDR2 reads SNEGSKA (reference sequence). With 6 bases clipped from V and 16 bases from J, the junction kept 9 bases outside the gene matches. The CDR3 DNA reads TGCAGTGCCCTGGACAGGTTCTTTCTCCACTTT. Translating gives CSALDRFFLHF.